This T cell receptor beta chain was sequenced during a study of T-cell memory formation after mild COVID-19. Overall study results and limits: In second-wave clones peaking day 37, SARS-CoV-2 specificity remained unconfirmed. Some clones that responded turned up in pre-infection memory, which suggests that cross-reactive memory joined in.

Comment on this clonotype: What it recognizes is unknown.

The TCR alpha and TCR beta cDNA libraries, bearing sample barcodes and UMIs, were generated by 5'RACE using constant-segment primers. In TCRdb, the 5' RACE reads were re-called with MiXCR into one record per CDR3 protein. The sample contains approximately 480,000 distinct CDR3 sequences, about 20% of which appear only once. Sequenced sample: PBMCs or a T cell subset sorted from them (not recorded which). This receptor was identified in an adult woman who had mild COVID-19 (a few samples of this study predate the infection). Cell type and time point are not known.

Here the CDR3 reads CASSLVFRGPSYGYTF. The CDR3 DNA follows: TGTGCCAGCAGCTTGGTCTTCAGGGGTCCCTCCTATGGCTACACCTTC. This sequence joins TRBV7-9 and TRBJ1-2; the D gene is possibly TRBD1 (6 bases). The CDR3 runs to 16 residues. V was clipped by 3 bases and J by 4 bases, with 18 bases between them. Germline V lookup: CDR1 SEHNR, CDR2 FQNEAQ (reference sequence).